These 27 T cell receptor beta chains originate from one sample sequenced in a study of CD8 T cells in Susac syndrome. Random hexamers were used to reverse transcribe 0.5 to 1 ug of RNA. In TCRdb, the immunoSEQ multiplex PCR reads were re-called with MiXCR into one record per CDR3 protein. This sample has hundreds of thousands of distinct CDR3 sequences, with about 89% found just once. Sequences were obtained from CD8+ T cells from PBMCs. The receptor source for this set is a human donor with multiple sclerosis.

This chain joins TRBV29-1 and TRBJ2-1; no clear D gene. The CDR3 is 16 residues long. V gave up 6 bases and J gave up 0 bases, with 18 bases separating them. CDR1 is SQVTM and CDR2 is ANQGSEA in the germline V gene. CDR3 in amino acids: CSVPPSEDISYNEQFF. DNA for the CDR3: TGCAGCGTCCCCCCGTCCGAGGATATCTCCTACAATGAGCAGTTCTTC.

The chain couples TRBV27 to TRBJ2-7; D may be TRBD2 (5 bases). Germline CDR1 is MNHEY and CDR2 is SMNVEV (reference sequence). V was cut by 3 bases and J by 3 bases, with 12 bases left in between. The CDR3 contains 14 residues. Here the CDR3 reads CASSLLLGGYEQYF. In DNA, the CDR3 is TGTGCCAGCAGTTTGCTCCTAGGAGGCTACGAGCAGTACTTC.

The chain recombines TRBV25-1 with TRBJ1-2, with D perhaps matching TRBD1 (6 bases). Trimming left V 7 bases short and J 6 bases short, with 27 bases between. This CDR3 has 17 residues. CDR1 MGHDK and CDR2 SYGVNS come from the germline V gene. The CDR3 DNA follows: TGTGCCAGCACGGACGGGGGCATTGGGTCAGTGGGTGATGGCTACACCTTC. It yields the protein CASTDGGIGSVGDGYTF.

This sequence joins TRBV11-2 and TRBJ2-5; D remains unclear. V gave up 0 bases and J gave up 5 bases, with 10 bases separating them. Germline CDR1 reads SGHAT; CDR2 reads FQNNGV. The CDR3 runs to 14 residues. CDR3 amino acids: CASSLDGGDETQYF. In DNA, the CDR3 is TGTGCCAGCAGCTTAGATGGCGGTGACGAGACCCAGTACTTC.

The chain links TRBV11-2 to TRBJ1-1; possibly TRBD1 for D (6 bases). The ends were cut back, 1 base at V and 5 bases at J, with 11 bases in the middle. Germline V gives CDR1 SGHAT, CDR2 FQNNGV. The CDR3 is made up of 14 amino acids. In nucleotides, the CDR3 is TGTGCCAGCAGCTTAGCGGGGGGCACGACTGAAGCTTTCTTT. It translates to CASSLAGGTTEAFF.

The chain has TRBV9 and TRBJ1-1, with D tentatively TRBD1 (5 bases). The CDR3 runs 13 residues. The ends were cut back, 4 bases at V and 8 bases at J, with 15 bases in the middle. The germline V gene has CDR1 SGDLS and CDR2 YYNGEE. CDR3 region: CASSSRPGSEAFF. CDR3 in DNA: TGTGCCAGCAGCTCCCGTCCAGGGAGCGAAGCTTTCTTT. The full variable domain, with the rest looked up from reference TRBV9 and TRBJ1-1, is DSGVTQTPKHLITATGQRVTLRCSPRSGDLSVYWYQQSLDQGLQFLIQYYNGEERAKGNILERFSAQQFPDLHSELNLSSLELGDSALYFCASSSRPGSEAFFGQGTRLTVV.

The V gene is TRBV27, the J gene TRBJ1-4, with unresolved D. Germline CDR1 and CDR2: MNHEY and SMNVEV (reference sequence). The V and J ends lost 6 bases and 7 bases respectively, with 15 bases between them. CDR3 length: 14 amino acids. This CDR3 reads CASRPSLPREKLFF. In nucleotides, the CDR3 is TGTGCCAGCAGGCCTAGCTTACCGCGTGAAAAACTGTTTTTT.

The table lists this clonotype with a count of one. V gene TRBV13 combines with J gene TRBJ2-1; TRBD2 agrees at 9 bases. The germline V gene encodes CDR1 PRHDT and CDR2 FYEKMQ (reference sequence). V dropped 5 bases and J dropped 4; count of bases not matched to a gene: 21. This CDR3 spans 20 amino acids. CDR3 DNA: TGTGCCAGCAGCCACGGGACTAGCAGCTCGAGATCTCTTTATTACAATGAGCAGTTCTTC. Encoded protein: CASSHGTSSSRSLYYNEQFF.

This clonotype has a single count. This chain joins TRBV29-1 and TRBJ1-1; D gene unclear. The germline CDR1 and CDR2 sequences are SQVTM and ANQGSEA. Trimming took off 7 bases at V and 7 bases at J, with 19 bases between the two ends. The length of the CDR3 is 13 residues. The CDR3 region has the DNA TGCAGCGGTCTCAATCCTTTAGGGATTGAAGCTTTCTTT. Its protein product is CSGLNPLGIEAFF.

The chain uses TRBV20-1 and TRBJ1-4; D not certain. Trimming stripped 0 bases from V and 7 bases from J, with 6 bases between. Germline loops: CDR1 DFQATT, CDR2 SNEGSKA (reference sequence). This CDR3 spans 12 amino acids. CDR3 in DNA: TGCAGTGCTAGAGAAACAGTTGAAAAACTGTTTTTT. Amino acids: CSARETVEKLFF.

The V gene is TRBV7-9, the J gene TRBJ2-7, with 10 bases that match TRBD2. Germline V CDR1 and CDR2: SEHNR, FQNEAQ (reference sequence). Unmatched junction bases numbered 4, after V lost 5 bases and J lost 6 bases. The CDR3 spans 13 residues. CDR3 sequence: CASSTLAGGEQYF. The CDR3 bases are TGTGCCAGCAGCACTTTAGCGGGAGGCGAGCAGTACTTC.

In its sample, this clonotype was seen once. The rearrangement links TRBV13 to TRBJ2-5; 10 bases fit TRBD2. Unmatched junction bases numbered 4, after V lost 4 bases and J lost 5 bases. This CDR3 is built from 14 residues. Germline loops: CDR1 PRHDT, CDR2 FYEKMQ (reference sequence). The CDR3 loop reads CASSYLSGGETQYF. CDR3 bases: TGTGCCAGCAGCTACCTTAGCGGGGGGGAGACCCAGTACTTC.

This rearrangement joins TRBV30 to TRBJ1-1; D is unresolved. The CDR3 has 13 amino acids. The V gene's germline CDR1 is GTSNPN and CDR2 SVGIG (reference sequence). V dropped 4 bases and J dropped 4 bases, with 13 bases sitting between them. The CDR3, as DNA: TGTGCCTGGACCCTGAGTGTAGGCACTGAAGCTTTCTTT. Translation gives CAWTLSVGTEAFF.

This sequence joins TRBV6-2 or TRBV6-3 and TRBJ2-5, with 8 bases identical to TRBD1. The CDR3 totals 13 residues. V was clipped by 6 bases and J by 5 bases; unmatched bases: 5. Germline CDR1 and CDR2: MNHEY and SVGEGT. The CDR3 nucleotides are TGTGCCAGCAGACCCAGGGGGCTGGAGACCCAGTACTTC. Protein product: CASRPRGLETQYF.

The rearrangement joins TRBV6-2 or TRBV6-3 to TRBJ2-3, with D tentatively TRBD1 (6 bases). V was shortened by 7 bases and J by 5 bases, with 13 bases between the two germline ends. The CDR3 is 13 residues long. Germline CDR1 reads MNHEY; CDR2 reads SVGEGT. The CDR3 reads CASTGGRGDTQYF. The CDR3 DNA reads as TGTGCCAGCACTGGGGGCCGAGGAGATACGCAGTATTTT.

Here the CDR3 reads CATSDPTGESGEKLFF. As DNA, the CDR3 is TGTGCCACCAGTGATCCGACAGGGGAAAGCGGTGAAAAACTGTTTTTT. The chain recombines TRBV24-1 with TRBJ1-4, with 8 nucleotides matching TRBD1. Germline V gene data show CDR1 as KGHDR and CDR2 as SFDVKD. Trimming took 3 bases from V and 7 from J; bases not matched to a gene: 9. The CDR3 is made up of 16 amino acids.

The chain couples TRBV7-9 to TRBJ2-4, with 10 bases matching TRBD2. CDR1 and CDR2 (germline): SEHNR, FQNEAQ (reference sequence). There are 16 residues in the CDR3. With 5 bases clipped from V and 9 bases from J, the junction kept 13 bases outside the gene matches. The CDR3 loop is CASSPSRLAGVGIQYF. For the CDR3, the DNA is TGTGCCAGCAGCCCGTCCCGGCTAGCGGGAGTGGGCATTCAGTACTTC. Complete variable domain (other parts from reference TRBV7-9 and TRBJ2-4): DTGVSQNPRHKITKRGQNVTFRCDPISEHNRLYWYRQTLGQGPEFLTYFQNEAQLEKSRLLSDRFSAERPKGSFSTLEIQRTEQGDSAMYLCASSPSRLAGVGIQYFGAGTRLSVL.

CDR3 amino acids: CASSLVPGGTEAFF. CDR3 nucleotide sequence: TGTGCCAGCAGCTTAGTTCCAGGCGGCACTGAAGCTTTCTTT. This rearrangement joins TRBV7-6 to TRBJ1-1, with D unresolved. Trimming pared 1 base from V and 4 bases from J, leaving 10 bases between. The CDR3 spans 14 residues. The germline CDR1 and CDR2 sequences are SGHVS and FNYEAQ.

This CDR3 is CASSSGTSGTQGEQYF. The CDR3 DNA follows: TGTGCCAGCAGCTCTGGGACTAGCGGGACCCAGGGTGAGCAGTACTTC. V usage is TRBV7-9 and J usage is TRBJ2-7; TRBD2 aligns across 13 bases. Germline trimming cut 4 bases from V and 7 bases from J; bases unmatched to any gene: 10. The CDR3 totals 16 residues. Germline V gene sequence: CDR1 SEHNR, CDR2 FQNEAQ (reference sequence).

This chain connects TRBV10-3 to TRBJ1-2, with D perhaps matching TRBD1 (6 bases). Germline V gene data show CDR1 as ENHRY and CDR2 as SYGVKD. The CDR3 is 16 residues long. The germline V and J ends were trimmed by 3 bases and 7 bases, with 21 bases remaining between them. CDR3 protein: CAISDPIIQGVGGYTF. The CDR3, as DNA: TGTGCCATCAGTGACCCCATCATACAGGGCGTTGGTGGCTACACCTTC.

The chain has TRBV21-1 and TRBJ2-1; the table's D call, TRBD1, has no DNA check behind it. TRBV21-1 is an annotated pseudogene. CDR3 size: 14 residues. CDR3 residues: CASSSCLEGSEQFF. In nucleotides, the CDR3 is TGTGCCAGCAGCTCCTGCCTCGAGGGGAGTGAGCAGTTCTTC.

The chain joins TRBV6-6 to TRBJ2-3; TRBD1 aligns across 8 bases. This CDR3 comprises 16 residues. Germline V gene lookup returns CDR1 MNHNY and CDR2 SVGAGI (reference sequence). V shed 2 bases and J 4 bases; nucleotides not matched to a gene: 8. The CDR3 region is CASSYGQGLEPDTQYF. CDR3 DNA: TGTGCCAGCAGTTACGGACAGGGTTTGGAACCAGATACGCAGTATTTT.

V is TRBV28 and J is TRBJ1-2; perhaps TRBD1 as D (5 bases). Trimming shortened V by 7 bases and J by 5 bases, and 17 bases separated the two germline ends. Looked up from germline, CDR1 is MDHEN and CDR2 is SYDVKM. The CDR3 extends over 14 amino acids. In DNA, the CDR3 is TGTGCCAGCAAGGGGACGGGAGCTGGGTATGGCTACACCTTC. Its translation is CASKGTGAGYGYTF.

The gene calls are TRBV29-1 and TRBJ2-1; tentative D call: TRBD2 (5 bases). Trimming removed 5 bases from V and 7 bases from J, with 9 bases in between. Germline CDR1 reads SQVTM; CDR2 reads ANQGSEA. CDR3 length equals 11 residues. The CDR3 sequence is CSVPRENEQFF. The CDR3 nucleotides are TGCAGCGTTCCTAGGGAGAATGAGCAGTTCTTC.

The CDR3 coding sequence is TGTGCCAGCAGTTTTAACACAGGGGGCAATCAGCCCCAGCATTTT. It specifies CASSFNTGGNQPQHF. The chain couples TRBV28 to TRBJ1-5; 7 nucleotides line up with TRBD1. Germline trimming cut 3 bases from V and 2 bases from J; bases unmatched to any gene: 4. CDR3 size: 15 residues. Germline-derived CDR1 and CDR2 are MDHEN and SYDVKM.

The V call is TRBV28, the J call TRBJ1-6; D is unclear. Germline assignment: CDR1 MDHEN and CDR2 SYDVKM. V lost 7 bases to trimming and J lost 7 bases, with 5 bases between them. The CDR3 is 11 residues long. CDR3 loop: CASNQNSPLHF. In nucleotides, the CDR3 is TGTGCCAGCAACCAAAATTCACCCCTCCACTTT.

This clonotype was found once. The chain employs TRBV5-1 and TRBJ1-2; D remains ambiguous. CDR1 is SGHRS, CDR2 YFSETQ, per germline. The CDR3 runs to 14 residues. Trimming cost V 2 bases and J 3 bases, with 11 bases left between them. In DNA form, the CDR3 reads TGCGCCAGCAGCTTCGGAGGGCCCGACTATGGCTACACCTTC. Protein: CASSFGGPDYGYTF.